These T cell receptor beta chains were read from a single sample in a study of blood T cells in healthy people across ages. TCRdb passed the 5' RACE reads through MiXCR, listing each CDR3 protein once. Found here are approximately 600,000 distinct CDR3 sequences, 58% of them singletons; the top ten hold over 35%. What was sequenced was blood. The receptors were gathered from a man in his fifties or sixties in good health. CDR3s include the opening cysteine and the closing phenylalanine or tryptophan. The D gene is left open where the match is weak. Where a row states a size, it is once, few, many or the class of an expanded clone; other rows omit it.

V gene	J gene	D gene	clone size	CDR3 length	CDR3 protein	CDR3 DNA
TRBV29-1	TRBJ2-3	TRBD1	once	16	CSVEDSVVGQGDTQYF	TGCAGCGTTGAAGATTCAGTAGTTGGACAGGGCGATACGCAGTATTTT
TRBV2	TRBJ2-3	.	.	14	CASSRIVGADTQYF	TGTGCCAGCAGTCGAATCGTGGGTGCAGATACGCAGTATTTT
TRBV20-1	TRBJ2-5	TRBD2	.	13	CSASGTRLETQYF	TGCAGTGCTTCCGGGACTAGACTAGAGACCCAGTACTTC
TRBV5-1	TRBJ2-3	.	.	15	CASSWSGGQADTQYF	TGCGCCAGCAGCTGGTCTGGGGGGCAAGCAGATACGCAGTATTTT
TRBV5-1	TRBJ2-5	.	.	13	CASSTPGGGEQYF	TGCGCCAGCAGCACCCCCGGAGGGGGTGAGCAGTACTTC
TRBV5-1	TRBJ2-1	TRBD2	.	15	CASSQLQRGGNEQFF	TGCGCCAGCAGCCAACTCCAGCGGGGGGGCAATGAGCAGTTCTTC
TRBV19	TRBJ1-1	.	few	14	CASSSGQPNTEAFF	TGTGCCAGTAGTTCCGGACAGCCGAACACTGAAGCTTTCTTT
TRBV20-1	TRBJ1-4	.	few	15	CSASFPQRGNEKLFF	TGCAGTGCTAGCTTCCCCCAGAGGGGTAATGAAAAACTGTTTTTT
TRBV6-1	TRBJ2-7	.	few	11	CASRTVYEQYF	TGTGCCAGCAGGACTGTCTACGAGCAGTACTTC
TRBV5-4	TRBJ2-5	TRBD2	.	15	CASSLRLAGVETQYF	TGTGCCAGCAGCTTGAGGCTAGCGGGGGTGGAGACCCAGTACTTC
TRBV12-3/TRBV12-4	TRBJ2-7	.	few	12	CASSLIHGEQYF	TGTGCCAGCAGCCTCATCCACGGGGAGCAGTACTTC
TRBV29-1	TRBJ2-3	.	.	15	CSVVQRVPGTDTQYF	TGCAGCGTTGTGCAGCGAGTCCCGGGCACAGATACGCAGTATTTT
TRBV7-2	TRBJ2-5	.	.	15	CASSPMGARAETQYF	TGTGCCAGCAGCCCAATGGGGGCGCGGGCAGAGACCCAGTACTTC
TRBV12-3/TRBV12-4	TRBJ2-1	TRBD2	.	14	CASRLGLAGDPQFF	TGTGCCAGCAGACTGGGACTAGCGGGGGACCCGCAGTTCTTC
TRBV18	TRBJ1-4	.	many	13	CASTNPTNEKLFF	TGTGCCAGCACGAACCCAACTAATGAAAAACTGTTTTTT
TRBV29-1	TRBJ1-5	TRBD1	few	13	CSVAGGSNQPQHF	TGCAGCGTTGCAGGGGGGAGCAATCAGCCCCAGCATTTT
TRBV3-1	TRBJ1-4	.	.	14	CASTPQGFSEKLFF	TGTGCCAGCACACCCCAGGGGTTTAGTGAAAAACTGTTTTTT
TRBV7-9	TRBJ2-7	TRBD2	.	14	CASSIREGGYELYF	TGTGCCAGCAGCATTCGGGAGGGGGGCTACGAGCTGTACTTC
TRBV7-9	TRBJ1-1	.	.	15	CASSSLTGPNTEAFF	TGTGCCAGCAGCTCCCTGACAGGACCTAACACTGAAGCTTTCTTT
TRBV12-3/TRBV12-4	TRBJ2-6	.	.	19	CASSLGPIAVHGGANVLTF	TGTGCCAGCAGTCTCGGACCGATTGCGGTCCATGGCGGGGCCAACGTCCTGACTTTC
TRBV12-3/TRBV12-4	TRBJ2-5	.	.	14	CASSSRSGGETQYF	TGTGCCAGCAGTTCACGGTCTGGGGGGGAGACCCAGTACTTC
TRBV5-1	TRBJ2-1	.	many	12	CASSLGHNEQFF	TGTGCCAGCAGCTTAGGACACAATGAGCAGTTCTTC
TRBV12-3/TRBV12-4	TRBJ2-7	TRBD2	.	15	CASSSGLAGGGEQYF	TGTGCCAGCAGTTCTGGACTAGCGGGGGGCGGCGAGCAGTACTTC
TRBV20-1	TRBJ2-4	.	once	13	CSAATVRENIQYF	TGCAGTGCTGCTACTGTGAGGGAAAACATTCAGTACTTC
TRBV11-2	TRBJ2-5	.	.	13	CASSLSPRETQYF	TGTGCCAGCAGCTTATCCCCCAGGGAGACCCAGTACTTC
TRBV18	TRBJ2-7	TRBD1	.	15	CASSPGTGGHDEQYF	TGTGCCAGCTCACCGGGTACAGGGGGTCACGACGAGCAGTACTTC